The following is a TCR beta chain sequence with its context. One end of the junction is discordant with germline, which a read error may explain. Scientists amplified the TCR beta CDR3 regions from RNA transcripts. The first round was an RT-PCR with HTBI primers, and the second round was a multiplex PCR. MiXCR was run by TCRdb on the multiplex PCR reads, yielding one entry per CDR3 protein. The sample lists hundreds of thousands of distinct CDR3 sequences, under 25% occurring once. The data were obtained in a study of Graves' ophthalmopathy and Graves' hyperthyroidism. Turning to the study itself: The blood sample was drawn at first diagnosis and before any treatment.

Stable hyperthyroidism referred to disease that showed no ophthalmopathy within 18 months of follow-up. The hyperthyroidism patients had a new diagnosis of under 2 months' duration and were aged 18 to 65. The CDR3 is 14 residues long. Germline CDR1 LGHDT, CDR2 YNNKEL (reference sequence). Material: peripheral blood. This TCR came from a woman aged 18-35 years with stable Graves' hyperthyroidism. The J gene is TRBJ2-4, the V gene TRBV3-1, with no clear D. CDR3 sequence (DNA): TGTGCCAGCAGCCAAGTTTTAGCCAAAAACATTAAGTACTTC. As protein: CASSQVLAKNIKYF.